This T cell receptor (beta chain) stems from a study of cytomegalovirus exposure and HLA in healthy donors. The CDR3 consists of 14 residues. CDR1 SGDLS and CDR2 YYNGEE come from the germline V gene. The V and J ends lost 0 bases and 7 bases, in that order; junction bases with no gene match: 6. Profiled with immunoSEQ multiplex PCR; TCRdb holds only in-frame clones, not every one. Found here are over 150,000 clones, roughly 84% of them singletons; the top ten hold 2% to 2.5%. The sample was PBMCs. The V gene is TRBV9, the J gene TRBJ1-1; 7 positions agree with TRBD1. This TCR derives from a human donor in good health. CDR3 DNA sequence: TGTGCCAGCAGCGTAGGGCAGGGGGAGATTGAAGCTTTCTTT. Residues: CASSVGQGEIEAFF.